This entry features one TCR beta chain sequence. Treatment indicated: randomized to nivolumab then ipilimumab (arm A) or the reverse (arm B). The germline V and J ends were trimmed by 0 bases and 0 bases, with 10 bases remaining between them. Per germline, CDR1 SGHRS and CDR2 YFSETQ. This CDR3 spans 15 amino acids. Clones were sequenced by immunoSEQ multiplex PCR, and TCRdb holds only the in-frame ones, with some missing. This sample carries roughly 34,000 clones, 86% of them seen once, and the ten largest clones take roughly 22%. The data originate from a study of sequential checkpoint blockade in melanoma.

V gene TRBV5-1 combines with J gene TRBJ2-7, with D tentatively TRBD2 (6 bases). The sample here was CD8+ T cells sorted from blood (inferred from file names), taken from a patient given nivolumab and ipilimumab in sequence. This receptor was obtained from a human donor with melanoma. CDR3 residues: CASSLVASVSYEQYF. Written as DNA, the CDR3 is TGCGCCAGCAGCTTGGTGGCTAGCGTCTCCTACGAGCAGTACTTC.